Below, 21 T cell receptor beta chains from the same sample are listed, as sequenced in a study of PD-L1 blockade in urothelial cancer (dated by TCRdb to between 2016 and 2019). Read against the paper, the sample's time point label means: pretreatment peripheral blood. Libraries were prepared through the immunoSEQ multiplex PCR assay. TCRdb retrieved this table from immuneACCESS and kept in-frame rearrangements only. Not all clones are present; in checked studies, unresolved V genes account for under half, and no reason is known for the remainder. The sample has 90,000 or so clones on record, about 90% of them singletons. The ten largest make up 1.6% of the sample. Here the sequenced sample was PBMCs, taken around atezolizumab (anti-PD-L1) treatment. These receptors originate from a man aged 55-75 years with urothelial cancer.

The CDR3 sequence is CASSQAGGLGRREQYF. CDR3 DNA: TGTGCCAGCAGCCAGGCGGGGGGCCTAGGGCGTCGGGAGCAGTACTTC. The rearrangement uses TRBV14 and TRBJ2-7, with TRBD2 matching 8 bases. The germline gives CDR1 SGHDN, CDR2 FVKESK. With 3 bases clipped from V and 7 bases from J, the junction kept 14 bases outside the gene matches. The CDR3 runs to 16 residues.

The chain recombines TRBV15 with TRBJ2-1, with D tentatively TRBD2 (6 bases). The CDR3 is made up of 16 amino acids. The germline gives CDR1 LNHNV, CDR2 YYDKDF (reference sequence). V was clipped by 0 bases and J by 7 bases, with 16 bases between them. The chain's CDR3 is CATSRDIGGALNEQFF. CDR3 nucleotides: TGTGCCACCAGCAGAGATATTGGAGGGGCATTGAATGAGCAGTTCTTC.

As for this clone: The sample contains more than one DNA sequence encoding this CDR3. This rearrangement joins TRBV2 to TRBJ2-5, with D tentatively TRBD1 (6 bases). In germline, CDR1 is SNHLY, CDR2 FYNNEI. The germline V and J ends were trimmed by 4 bases and 2 bases, with 8 bases remaining between them. CDR3 size: 13 residues. CDR3 region: CASSGGQQETQYF. The CDR3 DNA reads TGTGCCAGCAGTGGAGGACAGCAAGAGACCCAGTACTTC.

The rearrangement links TRBV28 to TRBJ1-4; 7 positions agree with TRBD1. CDR1 is MDHEN and CDR2 is SYDVKM in the germline V gene. The V segment lost 11 bases and the J segment 6 bases; nucleotides outside the gene matches: 15. The CDR3 has 15 amino acids. The CDR3 DNA sequence: TGTGCCTCAATCACAGGGGATTTGGGGGATGAAAAACTGTTTTTT. This sequence encodes CASITGDLGDEKLFF.

The V gene is TRBV19, the J gene TRBJ1-1; 7 nucleotides match TRBD1. The CDR3 consists of 16 residues. Germline-derived CDR1 and CDR2 are LNHDA and SQIVND (reference sequence). The V gene end was trimmed by 0 bases and the J gene end by 4 bases; junction bases not matched to a gene: 8. CDR3: CASSIDRGTLSTEAFF. The CDR3 nucleotides are TGTGCCAGTAGTATAGACAGGGGGACTCTTAGCACTGAAGCTTTCTTT.

The count of this clone is one. The chain uses TRBV9 and TRBJ2-3; 8 bases are a match to TRBD2. The V gene's germline CDR1 is SGDLS and CDR2 YYNGEE. This CDR3 spans 15 amino acids. V trimming: 2 bases; J trimming: 6 bases; junction bases outside the gene matches: 8. For the CDR3, the DNA is TGTGCCAGCAGCGTCCAGCGGGAGAACGGCGATACGCAGTATTTT. It codes for CASSVQRENGDTQYF.

This chain connects TRBV5-4 to TRBJ2-7; TRBD1 is a possible D gene (6 bases). Germline CDR1 SGHNT, CDR2 YYREEE (reference sequence). The V and J ends lost 3 bases and 1 base respectively, with 11 bases between them. The CDR3 is made up of 14 amino acids. The CDR3 is CASSSADRSYEQYF. Here the CDR3 DNA reads TGTGCCAGCAGCTCCGCGGACAGATCCTACGAGCAGTACTTC.

The chain links TRBV5-1 to TRBJ2-7, with D possibly being TRBD1 (6 bases). The V gene lost 5 bases and the J gene lost 4 bases, with 25 bases spanning the gap. This CDR3 has 17 residues. Per germline, CDR1 SGHRS and CDR2 YFSETQ. The chain's CDR3 is CASRAQYPGDPAYEQYF. DNA for the CDR3: TGCGCCAGCAGGGCCCAATACCCAGGGGATCCCGCTTACGAGCAGTACTTC.

This chain links TRBV28 with TRBJ1-2; 7 positions agree with TRBD1. Germline CDR1 is MDHEN and CDR2 is SYDVKM. The CDR3 covers 13 residues. V lost 2 bases to trimming and J lost 8 bases; unmatched junction nucleotides: 5. DNA of the CDR3: TGTGCCAGCAGTTTAGAGGGGGCCAGGGGCTACACCTTC. Translation gives CASSLEGARGYTF.

The rearrangement links TRBV7-2 to TRBJ1-2, with D unclear. Looked up from germline, CDR1 is SGHTA and CDR2 is FQGNSA. V dropped 1 base and J dropped 4 bases, with 16 bases sitting between them. The CDR3 is made up of 16 amino acids. This CDR3 is CASSLGHRARGYGYTF. For the CDR3, the DNA is TGTGCCAGCAGCTTAGGGCATAGGGCCCGGGGCTATGGCTACACCTTC.

The chain uses TRBV5-6 and TRBJ1-4; perhaps TRBD1 as D (6 bases). The V gene lost 4 bases and the J gene lost 12 bases, with 16 bases spanning the gap. Germline loops: CDR1 SGHDT, CDR2 YYEEEE. The CDR3 length is 13 residues. CDR3 bases: TGTGCCAGCAGCCAGGGACACTTGAGAGAACTGTTTTTT. Encoded protein: CASSQGHLRELFF.

The chain employs TRBV5-6 and TRBJ2-1, with a possible D match to TRBD2 (7 bases). The CDR3 is made up of 15 amino acids. The V end lost 3 bases, the J end lost 5 bases, and 15 bases lay between the germline ends. The germline V gene encodes CDR1 SGHDT and CDR2 YYEEEE. CDR3 sequence reads: CASSWGIGGDNEQFF. The CDR3 bases are TGTGCCAGCAGCTGGGGGATAGGGGGGGACAATGAGCAGTTCTTC. The full variable domain, rest sourced from reference TRBV5-6 and TRBJ2-1, is DAGVTQSPTHLIKTRGQQVTLRCSPKSGHDTVSWYQQALGQGPQFIFQYYEEEERQRGNFPDRFSGHQFPNYSSELNVNALLLGDSALYLCASSWGIGGDNEQFFGPGTRLTVL.

The gene calls are TRBV5-1 and TRBJ2-1; 10 bases line up with TRBD1. V gave up 3 bases and J gave up 4 bases; unmatched junction bases: 4. CDR3 size: 15 residues. Germline CDR1 SGHRS, CDR2 YFSETQ. CDR3 sequence (DNA): TGCGCCAGCAGCTCTGGGACAGGGGAATACAATGAGCAGTTCTTC. This codes for CASSSGTGEYNEQFF.

V is TRBV4-3 and J is TRBJ2-2, with TRBD2 identical over 8 bases. Germline loops: CDR1 LGHNA, CDR2 YSLEER. The CDR3 contains 15 residues. V was clipped by 4 bases and J by 5 bases; unmatched bases: 6. For the CDR3, the DNA is TGCGCCAGCAGCCCGATAGCGGGAAATACCGGGGAGCTGTTTTTT. The encoded protein is CASSPIAGNTGELFF.

The J gene is TRBJ2-3, the V gene TRBV7-2, with 13 positions matching TRBD2. This CDR3 is 16 amino acids long. Germline values: CDR1 SGHTA, CDR2 FQGNSA. With V trimmed by 5 bases and J by 4 bases, 6 bases remained unmatched. CDR3 in amino acids: CASSARLAGGSDTQYF. For the CDR3, the DNA is TGTGCCAGCAGCGCACGACTAGCGGGAGGATCAGATACGCAGTATTTT.

The V and J genes are TRBV2 and TRBJ2-5, with TRBD2 matching 7 bases. The ends lost 0 bases at V and 4 bases at J; junction bases unmatched: 8. This CDR3 has 16 residues. Per germline, CDR1 SNHLY and CDR2 FYNNEI. The CDR3 is CASSEALLGGVETQYF. CDR3 in DNA: TGTGCCAGCAGTGAAGCGCTTCTTGGGGGGGTAGAGACCCAGTACTTC. Drawing the rest from reference TRBV2 and TRBJ2-5, the complete variable domain is EPEVTQTPSHQVTQMGQEVILRCVPISNHLYFYWYRQILGQKVEFLVSFYNNEISEKSEIFDDQFSVERPDGSNFTLKIRSTKLEDSAMYFCASSEALLGGVETQYFGPGTRLLVL.

The chain combines TRBV15 with TRBJ2-7, with 7 bases matching TRBD1. The CDR3 totals 14 residues. Germline V lookup: CDR1 LNHNV, CDR2 YYDKDF (reference sequence). Trimming cost V 1 base and J 6 bases; bases outside gene matches: 6. CDR3 DNA sequence: TGTGCCACCAGCAGAGGAAGGGGGCCTGGCGAGCAGTACTTC. Residues: CATSRGRGPGEQYF. The variable domain in full, completed from reference TRBV15 and TRBJ2-7, reads DAMVIQNPRYQVTQFGKPVTLSCSQTLNHNVMYWYQQKSSQAPKLLFHYYDKDFNNEADTPDNFQSRRPNTSFCFLDIRSPGLGDTAMYLCATSRGRGPGEQYFGPGTRLTVT.

A remark on this clone: This CDR3 is missing its conserved last phenylalanine or tryptophan, likely due to a read error. Because the CDR3's place on the DNA is in doubt, the DNA is left out and the CDR3 is given as listed by TCRdb. V gene TRBV28 combines with J gene TRBJ1-4; the table assigns TRBD1, which was not confirmed against the DNA. A total of 13 residues make up the CDR3, ends included. The germline gives CDR1 MDHEN, CDR2 SYDVKM. This CDR3 reads CASSQYRDTLFVI.

This chain links TRBV28 with TRBJ2-3; D may be TRBD1 (6 bases). This CDR3 has 16 amino acids. V was shortened by 4 bases and J by 0 bases, with 14 bases between the two germline ends. CDR1 is MDHEN, CDR2 SYDVKM, per germline. CDR3: CASSSRRGSSTDTQYF. CDR3 nucleotides: TGTGCCAGCAGTTCGCGCAGGGGATCTAGCACAGATACGCAGTATTTT.

The V and J genes are TRBV5-4 and TRBJ2-7, with 10 positions matching TRBD2. Germline lookup yields CDR1 SGHNT and CDR2 YYREEE (reference sequence). This CDR3 spans 14 amino acids. The V and J ends lost 2 bases and 6 bases, in that order; junction bases with no gene match: 5. CDR3 region: CASSFGSGRSEQYF. The CDR3 coding sequence is TGTGCCAGCAGCTTCGGTAGCGGGAGGTCCGAGCAGTACTTC.

V is TRBV29-1 and J is TRBJ2-1; 9 bases agree with TRBD2. The V and J ends lost 4 bases and 6 bases, in that order; junction bases with no gene match: 16. The germline gives CDR1 SQVTM, CDR2 ANQGSEA. The CDR3 has 17 residues. The chain's CDR3 is CSVGGAEESGGTNEQFF. The CDR3 coding sequence is TGCAGCGTTGGGGGGGCCGAGGAGAGCGGGGGGACCAATGAGCAGTTCTTC.